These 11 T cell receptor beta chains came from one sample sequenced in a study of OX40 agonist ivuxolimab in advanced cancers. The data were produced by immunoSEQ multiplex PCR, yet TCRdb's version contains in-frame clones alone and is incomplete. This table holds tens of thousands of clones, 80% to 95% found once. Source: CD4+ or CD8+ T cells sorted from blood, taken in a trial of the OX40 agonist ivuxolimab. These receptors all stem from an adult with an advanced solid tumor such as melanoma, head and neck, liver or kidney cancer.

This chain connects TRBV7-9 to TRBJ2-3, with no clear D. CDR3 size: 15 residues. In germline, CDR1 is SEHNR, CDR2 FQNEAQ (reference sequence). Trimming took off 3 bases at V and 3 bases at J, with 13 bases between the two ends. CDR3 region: CASSFLGQPTDTQYF. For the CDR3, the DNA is TGTGCCAGCAGCTTCCTCGGGCAACCAACAGATACGCAGTATTTT.

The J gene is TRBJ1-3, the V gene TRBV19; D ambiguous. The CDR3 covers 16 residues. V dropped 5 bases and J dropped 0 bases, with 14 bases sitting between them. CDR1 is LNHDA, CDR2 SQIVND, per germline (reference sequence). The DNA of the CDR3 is TGTGCCAGTAGTGGAACCGGGCAGAACTCTGGAAACACCATATATTTT. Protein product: CASSGTGQNSGNTIYF.

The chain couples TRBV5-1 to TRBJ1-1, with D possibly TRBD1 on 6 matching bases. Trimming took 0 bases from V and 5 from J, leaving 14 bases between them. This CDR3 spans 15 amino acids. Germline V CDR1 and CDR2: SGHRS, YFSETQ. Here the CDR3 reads CASSLVRGGFTEAFF. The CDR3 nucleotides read TGCGCCAGCAGCTTGGTCAGGGGCGGATTTACTGAAGCTTTCTTT.

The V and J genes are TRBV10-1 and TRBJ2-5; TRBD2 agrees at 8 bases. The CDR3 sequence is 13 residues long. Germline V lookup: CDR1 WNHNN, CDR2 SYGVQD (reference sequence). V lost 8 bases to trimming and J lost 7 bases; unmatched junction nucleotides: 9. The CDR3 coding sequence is TGCGCCAGCGCCCCGGGACTAGAAGGGACCCAGTACTTC. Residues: CASAPGLEGTQYF.

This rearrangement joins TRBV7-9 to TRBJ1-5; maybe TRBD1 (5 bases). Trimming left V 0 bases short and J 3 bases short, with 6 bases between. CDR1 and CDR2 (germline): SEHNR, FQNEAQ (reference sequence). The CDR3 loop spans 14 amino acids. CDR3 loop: CASSLAGVNQPQHF. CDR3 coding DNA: TGTGCCAGCAGCTTAGCGGGGGTCAATCAGCCCCAGCATTTT.

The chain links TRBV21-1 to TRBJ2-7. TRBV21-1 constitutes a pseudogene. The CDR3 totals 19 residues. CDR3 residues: CASYSVKEGNYFGRYEQYF. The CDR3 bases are TGTGCCAGCTACTCCGTTAAAGAAGGAAATTATTTTGGCCGCTACGAGCAGTACTTC.

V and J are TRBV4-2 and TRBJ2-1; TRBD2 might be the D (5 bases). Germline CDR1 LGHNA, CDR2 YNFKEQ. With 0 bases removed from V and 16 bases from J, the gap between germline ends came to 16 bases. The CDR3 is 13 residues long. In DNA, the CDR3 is TGTGCCAGCAGCCAAGATGCGGGCGAGATCGGATTCTTC. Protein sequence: CASSQDAGEIGFF.

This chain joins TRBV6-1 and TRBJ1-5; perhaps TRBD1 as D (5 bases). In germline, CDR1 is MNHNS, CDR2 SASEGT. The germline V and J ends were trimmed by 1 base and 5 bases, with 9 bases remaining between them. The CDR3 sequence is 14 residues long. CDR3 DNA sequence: TGTGCCAGCAGTGAAGAAGGGGTACATCAGCCCCAGCATTTT. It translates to CASSEEGVHQPQHF.

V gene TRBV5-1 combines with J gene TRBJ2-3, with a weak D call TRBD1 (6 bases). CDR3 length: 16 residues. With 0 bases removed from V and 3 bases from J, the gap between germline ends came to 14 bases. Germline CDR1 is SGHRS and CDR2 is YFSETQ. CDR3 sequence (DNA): TGCGCCAGCAGCTTGGGACAGGCCCCTAGGACAGATACGCAGTATTTT. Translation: CASSLGQAPRTDTQYF.

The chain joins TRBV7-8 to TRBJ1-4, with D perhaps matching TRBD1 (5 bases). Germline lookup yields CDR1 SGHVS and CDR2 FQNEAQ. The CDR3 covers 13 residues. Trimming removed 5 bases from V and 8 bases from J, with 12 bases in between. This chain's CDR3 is CASSRGTSEKLFF. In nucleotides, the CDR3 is TGTGCCAGCAGCCGCGGGACGAGCGAAAAACTGTTTTTT.

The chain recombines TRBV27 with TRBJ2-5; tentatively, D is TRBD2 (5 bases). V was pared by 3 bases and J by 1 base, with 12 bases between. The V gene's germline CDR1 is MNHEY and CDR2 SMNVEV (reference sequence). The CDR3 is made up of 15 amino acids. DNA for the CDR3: TGTGCCAGCAGTTTTAGTCGGAGGAGCCAAGAGACCCAGTACTTC. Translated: CASSFSRRSQETQYF.